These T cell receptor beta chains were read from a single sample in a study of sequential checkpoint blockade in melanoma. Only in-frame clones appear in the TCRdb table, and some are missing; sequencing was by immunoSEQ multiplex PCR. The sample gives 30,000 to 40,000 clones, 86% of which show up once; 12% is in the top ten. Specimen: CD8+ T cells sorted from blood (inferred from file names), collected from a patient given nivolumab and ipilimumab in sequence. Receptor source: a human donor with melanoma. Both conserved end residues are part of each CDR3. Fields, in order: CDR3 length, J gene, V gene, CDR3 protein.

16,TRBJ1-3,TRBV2,CASSSLRRDSGNTIYF
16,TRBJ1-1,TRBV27,CASGGVLTSLNTEAFF
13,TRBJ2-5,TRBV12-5,CASGLFEQETQYF
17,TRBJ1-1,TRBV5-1,CASGTRPTGLADTEAFF
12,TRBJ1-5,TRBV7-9,CASSNPLEPQHF
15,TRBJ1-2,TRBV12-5,CASGGRGHGIYGYTF
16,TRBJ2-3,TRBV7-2,CASSLGAGGPTDTQYF
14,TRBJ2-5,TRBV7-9,CASSETGKQETQYF
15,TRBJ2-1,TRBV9,CASSVGGEGYNEQFF
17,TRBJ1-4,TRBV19,CASSPQTGGLTNEKLFF
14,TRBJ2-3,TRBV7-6,CASSRGGYTDTQYF
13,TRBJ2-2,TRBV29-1,CSVVGVDTGELFF
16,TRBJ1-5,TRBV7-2,CASSLLSLGSNQPQHF
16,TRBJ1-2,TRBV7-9,CASSLGRDRANYGYTF
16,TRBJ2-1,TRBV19,CASSGLAGGRGNEQFF
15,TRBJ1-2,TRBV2,CASSASAGGADGYTF
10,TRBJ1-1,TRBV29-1,CSVEKGALFF
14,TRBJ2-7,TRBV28,CASSLWQGAHEQYF
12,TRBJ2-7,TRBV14,CASSQFLYEQYF
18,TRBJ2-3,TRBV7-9,CASSLANRSRTSTDTQYF
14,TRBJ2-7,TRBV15,CAAGGGGASYEQYF
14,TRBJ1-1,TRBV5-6,CASSAGQLNTEAFF
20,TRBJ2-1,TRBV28,CASSLFRVTTTGNSYNEQFF
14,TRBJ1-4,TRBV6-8,CASSYTGVVGKLFF